This T cell receptor (beta chain) was sequenced during a study of blood T cell repertoires in COVID-19. Background on the study: Italy, Spain and the United States were the sources of the convalescent and acute COVID-19 samples. T cells, B-cell-depleted T cells, or PBMCs provided the cDNA or gDNA that served as material.

V lost 8 bases to trimming and J lost 3 bases, with 17 bases between them. Germline V gene sequence: CDR1 MNHNY, CDR2 SVGAGI (reference sequence). The CDR3 runs to 14 residues. Per the original methods: Reference gene primers were amplified, and this amplification served to estimate nucleated cell counts. The table came from immunoSEQ multiplex PCR; TCRdb's copy has only in-frame clones and leaves some out. Clone size and the V and J calls come from that table; the DNA yielded D and trimming. The sample holds around 200,000 clones, around nine tenths seen once. The origin of this receptor is a man aged 18-30 years with active or convalescent COVID-19. Sequenced: peripheral blood. V usage is TRBV6-6 and J usage is TRBJ2-7, with TRBD1 as a possible D gene (6 bases). The CDR3 DNA reads as TGTGCCAGCCGTTTGGGGGCGACTTACTACGAGCAGTACGTC. Protein: CASRLGATYYEQYV.